This entry features one T cell receptor (beta chain) sequence. What it recognizes is unknown. This specimen comes from a study of T cells in localized non-small cell lung cancer. Study-wide results and caveats: Higher blood T cell density tracked longer overall survival.

J lost 5 bases, V lost 5 bases, and 8 bases had no gene match. There are 16 residues in the CDR3. The germline gives CDR1 SGHVS, CDR2 FQNEAQ. Profiled with immunoSEQ multiplex PCR; TCRdb holds only in-frame clones, not every one. Counted here are 30,000 to 40,000 clones, approximately 83% occurring once; the ten biggest clones make up 5.5% to 6.5%. This specimen was peripheral blood, taken before any cancer treatment. This sequence originates from a man aged 35 to 69 with stage I lung adenocarcinoma. V is TRBV7-8 and J is TRBJ1-4; 10 bases are shared with TRBD1. Written as DNA, the CDR3 is TGTGCCAGCAGCCTATCCCCGGGACAGGGGAATGAAAAACTGTTTTTT. Translated, it gives CASSLSPGQGNEKLFF.